This passage covers 18 T cell receptor beta chains from one sample sequenced in a study of blood T cell repertoires in COVID-19. Some clones are missing from TCRdb's copy, which holds only in-frame ones; the method was immunoSEQ multiplex PCR. The repertoire holds fewer than 250,000 clones, with less than 85% as singletons. Sequencing used PBMCs or T cells enriched from blood (not recorded which). Receptor source: a woman in her 30s who had recovered from COVID-19.

This clone has just one count. The V gene is TRBV10-2, the J gene TRBJ2-5; 13 nucleotides match TRBD2. The CDR3 totals 16 residues. The V gene's germline CDR1 is WSHSY and CDR2 SAAADI. V dropped 8 bases and J dropped 1; count of bases not matched to a gene: 7. The CDR3, as DNA: TGCGCCAGCCGACTAGCGGGGGGACTTTTCCAAGAGACCCAGTACTTC. It is translated as CASRLAGGLFQETQYF.

The chain links TRBV19 to TRBJ1-4; 7 bases map to TRBD1. The CDR3 length is 14 residues. CDR1 is LNHDA, CDR2 SQIVND, per germline (reference sequence). V shed 7 bases and J 8 bases; nucleotides not matched to a gene: 10. CDR3 residues: CASKRAGGQEKLFF. Written as DNA, the CDR3 is TGTGCCAGTAAAAGGGCAGGGGGACAAGAAAAACTGTTTTTT.

The chain carries TRBV5-1 and TRBJ1-1; a weak D match, TRBD1 (6 bases). There are 13 residues in the CDR3. Germline CDR1 SGHRS, CDR2 YFSETQ. The V end was cut by 4 bases, the J end by 4 bases, with 11 bases between. DNA of the CDR3: TGCGCCAGCAGCGTACAGGGTTCCACTGAAGCTTTCTTT. This encodes CASSVQGSTEAFF.

The chain has TRBV19 and TRBJ1-3; D gene unclear. This CDR3 has 16 amino acids. Trimming took off 4 bases at V and 0 bases at J, with 13 bases between the two ends. Germline-derived CDR1 and CDR2 are LNHDA and SQIVND (reference sequence). The CDR3 nucleotides read TGTGCCAGTAGTACTATAGACAAGAGCTCTGGAAACACCATATATTTT. Protein sequence: CASSTIDKSSGNTIYF.

This clone was found once. This chain connects TRBV5-1 to TRBJ2-1; TRBD2 matches at 10 bases. J was trimmed by 7 bases and V by 3 bases; bases with no gene match: 10. Germline lookup yields CDR1 SGHRS and CDR2 YFSETQ. This CDR3 spans 16 amino acids. The CDR3 DNA follows: TGCGCCAGCAGCTCCTTAGCGGGAGGCCGACGTAATGAGCAGTTCTTC. Its translation: CASSSLAGGRRNEQFF.

The gene calls are TRBV9 and TRBJ1-5; 8 nucleotides agree with TRBD1. The CDR3 consists of 14 residues. The germline CDR1 and CDR2 sequences are SGDLS and YYNGEE. Trimming cost V 4 bases and J 4 bases; bases outside gene matches: 4. The CDR3 coding sequence is TGTGCCAGCAGCTCTACAGGGGGAAATCAGCCCCAGCATTTT. Its translation is CASSSTGGNQPQHF.

The CDR3 nucleotides are TGCGCCAGCAGCCAGCCGACGGGTTCTAACTATGGCTACACCTTC. This translates into CASSQPTGSNYGYTF. The J gene is TRBJ1-2, the V gene TRBV4-1; D is ambiguous. V was pared by 3 bases and J by 0 bases, with 11 bases between. In germline, CDR1 is MGHRA, CDR2 YSYEKL. The CDR3 covers 15 residues.

The chain couples TRBV14 to TRBJ2-5; 9 bases align to TRBD2. Germline CDR1 and CDR2: SGHDN and FVKESK. V lost 5 bases, J lost 2 bases, and 6 bases stayed unmatched. This CDR3 is 15 amino acids long. CDR3 protein: CASSFQRGEQETQYF. DNA for the CDR3: TGTGCCAGCAGCTTCCAGCGGGGGGAGCAAGAGACCCAGTACTTC.

Written as DNA, the CDR3 is TGTGCCAGCTCACCGACAAAACAGGGGCCCACTGAAGCTTTCTTT. Amino acids: CASSPTKQGPTEAFF. V gene TRBV18 combines with J gene TRBJ1-1, with TRBD1 matching 7 bases. With 3 bases clipped from V and 4 bases from J, the junction kept 8 bases outside the gene matches. Germline V gene data show CDR1 as KGHSH and CDR2 as LQKENI. This CDR3 is built from 15 residues.

The J gene is TRBJ2-3, the V gene TRBV3-1 (or the pseudogene TRBV3-2); tentative D call: TRBD2 (6 bases). This CDR3 spans 17 amino acids. Germline lookup yields CDR1 LGHDT and CDR2 YNNKEL (reference sequence). V lost 1 base to trimming and J lost 2 bases, with 16 bases between them. In DNA form, the CDR3 reads TGTGCCAGCAGCCAAGTTCCCGGGGGTACCGTCACAGATACGCAGTATTTT. Protein product: CASSQVPGGTVTDTQYF.

This clone has a single count. The rearrangement joins TRBV29-1 to TRBJ1-2, with 8 positions matching TRBD1. Germline-derived CDR1 and CDR2 are SQVTM and ANQGSEA. The CDR3 contains 13 residues. V dropped 4 bases and J dropped 4; count of bases not matched to a gene: 5. The CDR3 region is CSVVGTGSYGYTF. The CDR3 bases are TGCAGCGTTGTTGGGACAGGCAGCTATGGCTACACCTTC.

V gene TRBV28 combines with J gene TRBJ1-3, with D unclear. Germline assignment: CDR1 MDHEN and CDR2 SYDVKM. The CDR3 has 14 amino acids. V was pared by 3 bases and J by 0 bases, with 6 bases between. CDR3 in DNA: TGTGCCAGCAGTTTCGGAGGCTCTGGAAACACCATATATTTT. Amino acids: CASSFGGSGNTIYF.

The rearrangement uses TRBV3-1 (or the pseudogene TRBV3-2) and TRBJ2-7; D remains unclear. Per germline, CDR1 LGHDT and CDR2 YNNKEL (reference sequence). This CDR3 has 14 residues. Deletions cut 3 bases from V and 5 bases from J, with 14 bases between. The CDR3 here is CASSQSWFLDEQYF. In nucleotides, the CDR3 is TGTGCCAGCAGCCAGTCGTGGTTTTTAGACGAGCAGTACTTC.

The genes are TRBV28 and TRBJ2-3, with D possibly matching TRBD2 (6 bases). From germline, CDR1 is MDHEN and CDR2 SYDVKM. This CDR3 contains 14 residues. V shed 6 bases and J shed 5 bases, with 15 bases lying between them. The CDR3 coding sequence is TGTGCCAGCAGCCCCCCGGGGCGGGGAGATACGCAGTATTTT. Residues: CASSPPGRGDTQYF.

The chain employs TRBV21-1 and TRBJ1-2; the D call TRBD1 from the table was never checked on the DNA. TRBV21-1 is classified as a pseudogene. CDR3 length equals 13 residues. Here the CDR3 DNA reads TGTGCCAGCAGCAAAGGACAAGAATATGGCTACACCTTC. Its translation: CASSKGQEYGYTF.

The rearrangement links TRBV7-9 to TRBJ2-5; 10 nucleotides agree with TRBD1. The CDR3 is 16 amino acids. Germline trimming cut 6 bases from V and 0 bases from J; bases unmatched to any gene: 7. Germline CDR1 and CDR2: SEHNR and FQNEAQ (reference sequence). The CDR3 spells CASSYGGTGDQETQYF. As DNA, the CDR3 is TGTGCCAGCAGTTATGGGGGGACAGGGGACCAAGAGACCCAGTACTTC.

The V gene is TRBV9, the J gene TRBJ1-1; 7 nucleotides agree with TRBD1. This CDR3 has 16 amino acids. Germline V gives CDR1 SGDLS, CDR2 YYNGEE. With 4 bases clipped from V and 0 bases from J, the junction kept 9 bases outside the gene matches. This CDR3 reads CASSSRARGMNTEAFF. The CDR3 coding sequence is TGTGCCAGCAGCTCGCGGGCCAGGGGGATGAACACTGAAGCTTTCTTT.

J is TRBJ1-5 and V is TRBV5-1, with D possibly TRBD1 on 5 matching bases. Trimming cost V 4 bases and J 4 bases, with 12 bases left between them. The germline gives CDR1 SGHRS, CDR2 YFSETQ. The CDR3 is made up of 14 amino acids. The CDR3 reads CASSPGDGNQPQHF. The CDR3 DNA sequence: TGCGCCAGCAGCCCGGGGGACGGTAATCAGCCCCAGCATTTT.